The entry below gives a single T cell receptor beta chain sequence along with its context. What it binds is unknown. Assay used: immunoSEQ multiplex PCR; TCRdb lists only in-frame clones, some missing. The sample lists 1.5 million to 1.9 million clones, around 98% occurring once. These data originate in a study of shared clonotypes between healthy human individuals. CDR3 length: 13 amino acids. Germline V lookup: CDR1 MNHEY, CDR2 SMNVEV (reference sequence). Trimming removed 5 bases at V and 6 bases at J, with 14 bases between. Study-wide results and limits: Although depth was large, rarefaction showed that sequencing of the sorted subsets was incomplete. Clonotype sharing levels among donors were expected to vary with sequencing depth.

The chain is built from TRBV27 and TRBJ2-7; D is uncertain. What was sequenced was naive CD4+ T cells sorted from blood. Subset meaning: CD45RA+ positively selected. The sequence derives from a man aged 30 to 45 in good health. CDR3: CASSTPRRSEQYF. CDR3 bases: TGTGCCAGCAGTACACCACGGCGCTCCGAGCAGTACTTC.